This entry lists 23 T cell receptor beta chains sequenced from one sample in a study of beta chain features in type 1 diabetes. Since all of the isolated RNA was reverse transcribed, expressed TCRB transcripts were what got sequenced. Here immunoSEQ multiplex PCR was the method, and the copy in TCRdb shows in-frame clones only, minus some. Of some 360,000 clones in the sample, around 19% were seen once. The sequencing input was naive CD4+ T cells from blood. These receptors all come from a woman under 30 in good health.

This clone was picked up a small number of times. The chain employs TRBV25-1 and TRBJ2-3, with 8 bases fitting TRBD1. With 9 bases clipped from V and 2 bases from J, the junction kept 7 bases outside the gene matches. Germline lookup yields CDR1 MGHDK and CDR2 SYGVNS. CDR3 size: 14 residues. DNA of the CDR3: TGTGCCAGTGTTGGGGACAGGCCCACAGATACGCAGTATTTT. It encodes CASVGDRPTDTQYF.

This clone was seen a handful of times. V gene TRBV15 combines with J gene TRBJ1-3, with unresolved D. The V end was cut by 3 bases, the J end by 0 bases, with 6 bases between. This CDR3 has 14 amino acids. The germline gives CDR1 LNHNV, CDR2 YYDKDF (reference sequence). This CDR3 reads CATSSTISGNTIYF. DNA for the CDR3: TGTGCCACCAGCAGTACAATCTCTGGAAACACCATATATTTT.

The rearrangement uses TRBV7-2 and TRBJ2-3, with 12 bases aligning to TRBD2. The CDR3 is made up of 15 amino acids. V trimming: 5 bases; J trimming: 7 bases; junction bases outside the gene matches: 7. Germline CDR1 is SGHTA and CDR2 is FQGNSA. CDR3 sequence reads: CASSPSSGGAHTQYF. The CDR3 DNA reads as TGTGCCAGCAGCCCCTCTAGCGGGGGGGCTCATACGCAGTATTTT.

J is TRBJ2-1 and V is TRBV7-6, with a possible D match to TRBD2 (6 bases). This CDR3 region has 14 residues. V was cut by 2 bases and J by 7 bases, with 12 bases left in between. Germline assignment: CDR1 SGHVS and CDR2 FNYEAQ. The CDR3 nucleotides are TGTGCCAGCAGCTTACCACTCGGGACTAATGAGCAGTTCTTC. This encodes CASSLPLGTNEQFF. Supplemented by reference TRBV7-6 and TRBJ2-1, the full variable domain reads GAGVSQSPRYKVTKRGQDVALRCDPISGHVSLYWYRQALGQGPEFLTYFNYEAQQDKSGLPNDRFSAERPEGSISTLTIQRTEQRDSAMYRCASSLPLGTNEQFFGPGTRLTVL.

This sequence joins TRBV9 and TRBJ2-4; 11 positions agree with TRBD2. This CDR3 comprises 12 residues. Germline V gene sequence: CDR1 SGDLS, CDR2 YYNGEE. Trimming cost V 5 bases and J 10 bases; bases outside gene matches: 2. The CDR3 spells CASRGTSGIQYF. The CDR3 DNA sequence: TGTGCCAGCAGGGGGACTAGCGGAATTCAGTACTTC.

The V and J genes are TRBV4-2 and TRBJ2-7; 11 nucleotides agree with TRBD1. V shed 4 bases, J shed 2 bases, and the junction held 1 base outside the gene matches. The CDR3 totals 14 residues. Germline V gene lookup returns CDR1 LGHNA and CDR2 YNFKEQ. CDR3 loop: CASSLGQGAYEQYF. The CDR3 nucleotides are TGTGCCAGCAGCCTGGGACAGGGGGCCTACGAGCAGTACTTC.

Here the CDR3 reads CASSSGYGGSRGYTF. As DNA, the CDR3 is TGTGCCAGCAGCTCAGGATACGGGGGGTCAAGAGGCTACACCTTC. The V call is TRBV7-2, the J call TRBJ1-2; possible D gene TRBD1, 5 bases. V lost 4 bases to trimming and J lost 8 bases, with 20 bases between them. This CDR3 has 15 residues. CDR1 SGHTA and CDR2 FQGNSA come from the germline V gene.

This clone came up a few times. The chain employs TRBV30 and TRBJ2-1, with 7 bases identical to TRBD2. This CDR3 has 12 amino acids. The V segment lost 4 bases and the J segment 9 bases; nucleotides outside the gene matches: 6. CDR1 GTSNPN and CDR2 SVGIG come from the germline V gene (reference sequence). The CDR3 is CAWIPSGGEQFF. CDR3 DNA: TGTGCCTGGATACCTTCGGGGGGTGAGCAGTTCTTC.

A few counts support this clone. For the CDR3, the DNA is TGCGCCAGCAGCCAAGGCTCGGGACACCCTCAAGAGACCCAGTACTTC. This codes for CASSQGSGHPQETQYF. J is TRBJ2-5 and V is TRBV4-3, with D perhaps matching TRBD1 (6 bases). This CDR3 is built from 16 residues. Germline CDR1 reads LGHNA; CDR2 reads YSLEER. V lost 1 base and J lost 2, with 14 bases in between.

The sample holds a few counts of this clone. This chain links TRBV4-1 with TRBJ2-3; D possibly corresponds to TRBD1 (5 bases). CDR3 length equals 15 residues. CDR1 is MGHRA and CDR2 is YSYEKL in the germline V gene. V was clipped by 6 bases and J by 2 bases, with 15 bases between them. CDR3 amino acids: CASSLQTTATDTQYF. In DNA form, the CDR3 reads TGCGCCAGCAGTCTACAGACGACAGCCACAGATACGCAGTATTTT.

V is TRBV25-1 and J is TRBJ1-2, with D tentatively TRBD1 (5 bases). Trimming removed 3 bases at V and 5 bases at J, with 13 bases between. Germline CDR1 reads MGHDK; CDR2 reads SYGVNS. The CDR3 totals 14 residues. CDR3 in amino acids: CASSEEGRRYGYTF. The CDR3 DNA reads TGTGCCAGCAGTGAGGAGGGGAGGAGGTATGGCTACACCTTC.

The gene calls are TRBV7-2 and TRBJ2-5; 10 nucleotides match TRBD2. Germline lookup yields CDR1 SGHTA and CDR2 FQGNSA. Losses at the gene ends were 1 base for V and 0 bases for J; bases not matched to a gene: 5. CDR3 length equals 17 residues. CDR3 sequence (DNA): TGTGCCAGCAGCTTAGGTCGAAGCGGGGGGGACCAAGAGACCCAGTACTTC. Amino acid sequence: CASSLGRSGGDQETQYF.

The rearrangement joins TRBV6-5 to TRBJ2-2; TRBD2 might be the D (6 bases). Germline CDR1 MNHEY, CDR2 SVGAGI. Trimming took off 7 bases at V and 0 bases at J, with 12 bases between the two ends. The CDR3 is made up of 15 amino acids. Here the CDR3 reads CASTRAGSNTGELFF. Written as DNA, the CDR3 is TGTGCCAGCACCCGAGCGGGTTCGAACACCGGGGAGCTGTTTTTT.

This rearrangement joins TRBV7-9 to TRBJ2-2; no definite D call. There are 12 residues in the CDR3. Germline V gene lookup returns CDR1 SEHNR and CDR2 FQNEAQ (reference sequence). V gave up 3 bases and J gave up 3 bases, with 2 bases separating them. In DNA, the CDR3 is TGTGCCAGCAGCTTCGACACCGGGGAGCTGTTTTTT. This codes for CASSFDTGELFF.

This rearrangement joins TRBV4-3 to TRBJ2-1; D is possibly TRBD2 (5 bases). Trimming took 2 bases from V and 13 from J, leaving 15 bases between them. Per germline, CDR1 LGHNA and CDR2 YSLEER. There are 13 residues in the CDR3. The CDR3: CASSQSRATGQFF. The CDR3 region has the DNA TGCGCCAGCAGCCAAAGCCGGGCTACGGGACAGTTCTTC.

This clone was detected only a few times. The genes are TRBV7-8 and TRBJ2-3; D remains unclear. The ends were cut back, 0 bases at V and 0 bases at J, with 7 bases in the middle. CDR3 length: 15 amino acids. Germline V gene sequence: CDR1 SGHVS, CDR2 FQNEAQ. CDR3 DNA sequence: TGTGCCAGCAGCTTAGCGCGTCGGAGCACAGATACGCAGTATTTT. Its protein product is CASSLARRSTDTQYF.

This clone was detected a few times. V is TRBV2 and J is TRBJ2-7; 7 bases fit TRBD1. There are 13 residues in the CDR3. Germline V lookup: CDR1 SNHLY, CDR2 FYNNEI. The J segment lost 2 bases and the V segment lost 7 bases, leaving 5 bases of the junction unmatched. CDR3: CASIRDRTYEQYF. CDR3 bases: TGTGCCAGCATAAGGGACAGAACCTACGAGCAGTACTTC.

The V and J genes are TRBV6-6 and TRBJ2-1; D gene unclear. The CDR3 extends over 14 amino acids. V was shortened by 10 bases and J by 0 bases, with 13 bases between the two germline ends. Germline assignment: CDR1 MNHNY and CDR2 SVGAGI (reference sequence). CDR3 in DNA: TGTGCCACCAAACCCGTCAGCTCCTACAATGAGCAGTTCTTC. Its translation: CATKPVSSYNEQFF.

The rearrangement links TRBV9 to TRBJ2-3; no reliable D call. CDR3 length: 14 residues. V lost 2 bases and J 5 bases, leaving 12 bases between the germline ends. Germline assignment: CDR1 SGDLS and CDR2 YYNGEE. The DNA for the CDR3 is TGTGCCAGCAGCGTTACCCCAACTGAAGATACGCAGTATTTT. Its translation: CASSVTPTEDTQYF. Looking up the rest from reference TRBV9 and TRBJ2-3 gives the full variable domain: DSGVTQTPKHLITATGQRVTLRCSPRSGDLSVYWYQQSLDQGLQFLIQYYNGEERAKGNILERFSAQQFPDLHSELNLSSLELGDSALYFCASSVTPTEDTQYFGPGTRLTVL.

V gene TRBV7-8 combines with J gene TRBJ2-7, with 11 positions matching TRBD2. Per the germline V gene, CDR1 is SGHVS and CDR2 is FQNEAQ. There are 15 residues in the CDR3. The ends lost 5 bases at V and 0 bases at J; junction bases unmatched: 3. CDR3 sequence reads: CASSLLAGASYEQYF. CDR3 DNA: TGTGCCAGCAGCCTACTAGCGGGGGCCTCCTACGAGCAGTACTTC.

Only a few counts were recorded for this clone. This chain connects TRBV15 to TRBJ2-3; tentative D call: TRBD2 (6 bases). V was cut by 1 base and J by 0 bases, with 11 bases left in between. CDR3 length: 16 amino acids. CDR1 and CDR2 from the germline V gene are LNHNV and YYDKDF (reference sequence). The CDR3 reads CATSRGAGTSTDTQYF. CDR3 DNA: TGTGCCACCAGCAGAGGTGCCGGGACTAGCACAGATACGCAGTATTTT. The whole variable domain, remainder taken from reference TRBV15 and TRBJ2-3, is DAMVIQNPRYQVTQFGKPVTLSCSQTLNHNVMYWYQQKSSQAPKLLFHYYDKDFNNEADTPDNFQSRRPNTSFCFLDIRSPGLGDTAMYLCATSRGAGTSTDTQYFGPGTRLTVL.

V and J are TRBV29-1 and TRBJ2-3; a weak D match, TRBD2 (5 bases). This CDR3 spans 13 amino acids. CDR1 is SQVTM and CDR2 is ANQGSEA in the germline V gene. V lost 6 bases, J lost 3 bases, and 13 bases lay in between. CDR3 sequence reads: CSVRLGGTDTQYF. The DNA of the CDR3 is TGCAGCGTCCGTCTGGGCGGGACAGATACGCAGTATTTT.

The gene calls are TRBV5-4 and TRBJ2-7; TRBD1 matches at 10 bases. The junction had 9 bases not matched to a gene; V was cut back by 5 bases and J by 4 bases. CDR1 and CDR2 (germline): SGHNT, YYREEE (reference sequence). The CDR3 is 15 amino acids. The CDR3 sequence: CASSYRDRGAYEQYF. The CDR3 bases are TGTGCCAGCAGTTACCGGGACAGGGGTGCTTACGAGCAGTACTTC.